These 23 T cell receptor beta chains were all obtained from the same sample, sequenced in a study of blood T cell repertoires in COVID-19. Repertoires were generated with immunoSEQ multiplex PCR, while TCRdb's copy carries only in-frame clones and drops some. The table shows 310,000 or so clones, with roughly 87% occurring only once. The sample was PBMCs or T cells enriched from blood (not recorded which). The source is a young woman who had recovered from COVID-19.

This clone was detected a few times. The genes are TRBV7-3 and TRBJ1-2; D possibly corresponds to TRBD1 (6 bases). CDR1 is SGHTA and CDR2 is FQGTGA in the germline V gene. The CDR3 is 13 residues long. The germline V and J ends were trimmed by 5 bases and 8 bases, with 15 bases remaining between them. The CDR3 sequence is CASSTQQGLGYTF. CDR3 nucleotides: TGTGCCAGCAGCACCCAACAGGGTTTAGGCTACACCTTC.

The chain links TRBV5-1 to TRBJ2-3; TRBD2 aligns across 11 bases. CDR1 and CDR2 (germline): SGHRS, YFSETQ. Unmatched junction bases numbered 1, after V lost 0 bases and J lost 4 bases. There are 15 residues in the CDR3. In DNA form, the CDR3 reads TGCGCCAGCAGCTTGGGACTAGCGGGGCCAGATACGCAGTATTTT. It specifies CASSLGLAGPDTQYF. Based on the CDR3 plus reference TRBV5-1 and TRBJ2-3, the full variable domain is KAGVTQTPRYLIKTRGQQVTLSCSPISGHRSVSWYQQTPGQGLQFLFEYFSETQRNKGNFPGRFSGRQFSNSRSEMNVSTLELGDSALYLCASSLGLAGPDTQYFGPGTRLTVL.

The chain has TRBV5-6 and TRBJ2-7; D is possibly TRBD1 (6 bases). V gave up 4 bases and J gave up 6 bases, with 14 bases separating them. This CDR3 is 13 amino acids long. CDR1 and CDR2 (germline): SGHDT, YYEEEE. CDR3 coding DNA: TGTGCCAGCAGCGGGACAACAGGGCTCGAGCAGTACTTC. It yields the protein CASSGTTGLEQYF.

V usage is TRBV10-1 and J usage is TRBJ1-6; D possibly corresponds to TRBD1 (5 bases). V dropped 2 bases and J dropped 11 bases, with 13 bases sitting between them. The CDR3 runs to 14 residues. The germline CDR1 and CDR2 sequences are WNHNN and SYGVQD (reference sequence). The CDR3 region has the DNA TGCGCCAGCAGTGAGAGGGGCGCGGCGACACCCCTCCACTTT. Protein: CASSERGAATPLHF.

This clone was counted a single time. The rearrangement joins TRBV2 to TRBJ2-1; D is possibly TRBD1 (6 bases). V lost 4 bases and J 4 bases, leaving 17 bases between the germline ends. The CDR3 consists of 16 residues. Germline CDR1 is SNHLY and CDR2 is FYNNEI. The CDR3, as DNA: TGTGCCAGCAGTGTATCTGGGACAACGGCTTACAATGAGCAGTTCTTC. Protein sequence: CASSVSGTTAYNEQFF. Filled out from reference TRBV2 and TRBJ2-1, the complete variable domain reads EPEVTQTPSHQVTQMGQEVILRCVPISNHLYFYWYRQILGQKVEFLVSFYNNEISEKSEIFDDQFSVERPDGSNFTLKIRSTKLEDSAMYFCASSVSGTTAYNEQFFGPGTRLTVL.

This chain joins TRBV20-1 and TRBJ2-1; no reliable D call. Germline V gene data show CDR1 as DFQATT and CDR2 as SNEGSKA (reference sequence). The CDR3 runs to 15 residues. Trimming stripped 3 bases from V and 0 bases from J, with 12 bases between. CDR3 amino acids: CSASSRFNSYNEQFF. The CDR3 DNA follows: TGCAGTGCTAGTAGTCGGTTTAACTCCTACAATGAGCAGTTCTTC.

The V call is TRBV5-1, the J call TRBJ1-1; a weak D match, TRBD1 (6 bases). Per the germline V gene, CDR1 is SGHRS and CDR2 is YFSETQ. The CDR3 contains 12 residues. V lost 2 bases to trimming and J lost 8 bases, with 10 bases between them. CDR3 in DNA: TGCGCCAGCAGCTTCGGGGGGCGGGAAGCTTTCTTT. Amino acids: CASSFGGREAFF.

The rearrangement joins TRBV27 to TRBJ1-2, with D unclear. Per germline, CDR1 MNHEY and CDR2 SMNVEV (reference sequence). With 3 bases removed from V and 2 bases from J, the gap between germline ends came to 10 bases. This CDR3 spans 14 amino acids. The CDR3 protein is CASSLSSTNYGYTF. CDR3 DNA sequence: TGTGCCAGCAGTTTGTCCAGTACCAACTATGGCTACACCTTC.

The CDR3 nucleotides are TGCGCCAGCAGCCAGACAGGGGGGTTCAATGAGCAGTTCTTC. Encoded protein: CASSQTGGFNEQFF. The chain carries TRBV5-1 and TRBJ2-1; 9 positions match TRBD1. The junction had 5 bases not matched to a gene; V was cut back by 4 bases and J by 6 bases. CDR1 is SGHRS and CDR2 is YFSETQ in the germline V gene. The CDR3 is made up of 14 amino acids.

The CDR3 is CASSLTLRYGGTDYEQYF. For the CDR3, the DNA is TGTGCCAGCAGCCTGACTCTCCGTTACGGCGGGACTGACTACGAGCAGTACTTC. The chain links TRBV7-9 to TRBJ2-7, with a weak D call TRBD2 (6 bases). The CDR3 has 18 amino acids. The germline V and J ends were trimmed by 5 bases and 3 bases, with 26 bases remaining between them. The germline CDR1 and CDR2 sequences are SEHNR and FQNEAQ (reference sequence).

The chain uses TRBV4-1 and TRBJ2-2; 8 bases line up with TRBD2. Germline V gene data show CDR1 as MGHRA and CDR2 as YSYEKL. This CDR3 is built from 17 residues. J lost 4 bases, V lost 0 bases, and 7 bases had no gene match. The CDR3 DNA follows: TGCGCCAGCAGCCAAGATGGTAGCGGGGCCCCCACCGGGGAGCTGTTTTTT. Translating it yields CASSQDGSGAPTGELFF.

The J gene is TRBJ1-1, the V gene TRBV9; D possibly corresponds to TRBD1 (6 bases). Germline V CDR1 and CDR2: SGDLS, YYNGEE. This CDR3 is built from 16 residues. V was shortened by 0 bases and J by 0 bases, with 12 bases between the two germline ends. CDR3 in DNA: TGTGCCAGCAGCGTAGTAGGGGGTAGGGTGAACACTGAAGCTTTCTTT. This codes for CASSVVGGRVNTEAFF.

This chain connects TRBV11-2 to TRBJ2-5; 14 positions agree with TRBD2. The junction had 6 bases not matched to a gene; V was cut back by 2 bases and J by 4 bases. This CDR3 comprises 17 residues. Per the germline V gene, CDR1 is SGHAT and CDR2 is FQNNGV. CDR3 sequence reads: CASSLSGLAGGGETQYF. CDR3 sequence (DNA): TGTGCCAGCAGCTTATCTGGACTAGCGGGAGGAGGAGAGACCCAGTACTTC.

The V gene is TRBV7-6, the J gene TRBJ1-3, with a tentative D call TRBD1 (6 bases). V dropped 4 bases and J dropped 0 bases, with 16 bases sitting between them. CDR3 length: 17 amino acids. The germline V gene has CDR1 SGHVS and CDR2 FNYEAQ. The CDR3 DNA is TGTGCCAGCAGCTCCGAACCGGGACACGTCTCTGGAAACACCATATATTTT. Protein: CASSSEPGHVSGNTIYF.

The genes are TRBV12-5 and TRBJ2-7; TRBD2 aligns across 8 bases. CDR3 length: 13 amino acids. CDR1 is LGHNT and CDR2 is FRNRAP in the germline V gene. J gave up 7 bases and V 8 bases, and 10 bases lay outside the gene matches. CDR3 in DNA: TGTGCTAGTTCCGATAGCGGGGTTGGGGAGCAGTACTTC. Its protein is CASSDSGVGEQYF.

The CDR3 protein is CASSPTGGGYGYTF. The CDR3 nucleotides are TGTGCCAGCAGCCCAACAGGGGGGGGCTATGGCTACACCTTC. The chain combines TRBV7-2 with TRBJ1-2, with TRBD1 matching over 8 bases. The germline gives CDR1 SGHTA, CDR2 FQGNSA. The CDR3 is 14 amino acids. After removal of 5 bases from V and 4 bases from J, the junction contained 6 bases not matched to a gene.

V and J are TRBV2 and TRBJ1-2, with a tentative D call TRBD1 (6 bases). Germline V gene lookup returns CDR1 SNHLY and CDR2 FYNNEI. Trimming pared 7 bases from V and 3 bases from J, leaving 12 bases between. The CDR3 loop spans 13 amino acids. DNA of the CDR3: TGTGCCAGCAATCGGGACACCTACTATGGCTACACCTTC. This encodes CASNRDTYYGYTF.

This clone has just one count. The chain has TRBV3-1 (or the pseudogene TRBV3-2) and TRBJ1-3; weak D call: TRBD1 (6 bases). This CDR3 comprises 15 residues. The germline CDR1 and CDR2 sequences are LGHDT and YNNKEL (reference sequence). The V end lost 6 bases, the J end lost 0 bases, and 12 bases lay between the germline ends. The CDR3 sequence: CASSDGQHSGNTIYF. Written as DNA, the CDR3 is TGTGCCAGCAGTGACGGACAGCACTCTGGAAACACCATATATTTT.

The DNA of the CDR3 is TGTGCCAGCAGTCGCTTCAGGGTAGGCGAAAAACTGTTTTTT. Translating gives CASSRFRVGEKLFF. This chain joins TRBV28 and TRBJ1-4, with a tentative D call TRBD1 (5 bases). Per the germline V gene, CDR1 is MDHEN and CDR2 is SYDVKM. The CDR3 contains 14 residues. V was cut by 5 bases and J by 8 bases, with 15 bases left in between.

CDR3 amino acids: CASSDSATNEKLFF. The CDR3 DNA sequence: TGCGCCAGCAGCGACAGTGCAACTAATGAAAAACTGTTTTTT. The V and J genes are TRBV4-1 and TRBJ1-4, with D perhaps matching TRBD1 (5 bases). Trimming left V 5 bases short and J 0 bases short, with 7 bases between. Germline V gene sequence: CDR1 MGHRA, CDR2 YSYEKL. The CDR3 totals 14 residues.

The V and J genes are TRBV4-3 and TRBJ1-1; D is ambiguous. From germline, CDR1 is LGHNA and CDR2 YSLEER. Trimming removed 4 bases at V and 7 bases at J, with 25 bases between. CDR3 length: 17 residues. CDR3 nucleotide sequence: TGCGCCAGCAGCCCGCATTTAGTTGACGGAGGCTCACTTGAAGCTTTCTTT. Its protein product is CASSPHLVDGGSLEAFF.

The CDR3 region is CASSPRTGGTGELFF. Written as DNA, the CDR3 is TGTGCCAGTAGTCCCAGGACAGGGGGGACCGGGGAGCTGTTTTTT. The chain couples TRBV19 to TRBJ2-2, with 10 bases lining up with TRBD1. V shed 5 bases, J shed 5 bases, and the junction held 5 bases outside the gene matches. The CDR3 has 15 residues. Per the germline V gene, CDR1 is LNHDA and CDR2 is SQIVND (reference sequence).

The rearrangement joins TRBV28 to TRBJ1-3; D remains unclear. Trimming shortened V by 6 bases and J by 2 bases, and 11 bases separated the two germline ends. The CDR3 totals 14 residues. CDR1 is MDHEN, CDR2 SYDVKM, per germline. CDR3 in amino acids: CASRRVLAGNTIYF. DNA for the CDR3: TGTGCCAGCAGGAGGGTGCTGGCTGGAAACACCATATATTTT.